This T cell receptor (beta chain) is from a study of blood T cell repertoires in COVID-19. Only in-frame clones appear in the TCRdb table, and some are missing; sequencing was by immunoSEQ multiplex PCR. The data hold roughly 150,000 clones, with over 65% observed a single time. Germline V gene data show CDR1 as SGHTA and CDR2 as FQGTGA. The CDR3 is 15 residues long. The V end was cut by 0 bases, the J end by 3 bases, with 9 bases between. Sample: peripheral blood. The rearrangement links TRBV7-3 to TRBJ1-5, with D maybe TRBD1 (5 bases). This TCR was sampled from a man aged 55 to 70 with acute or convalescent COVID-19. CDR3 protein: CASSLTGGANQPQHF. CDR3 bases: TGTGCCAGCAGCTTAACGGGGGGAGCCAATCAGCCCCAGCATTTT.